A selection of T cell receptor beta chains follows, all from one sample in a study of prognosis after radiotherapy for stage I lung cancer. TCRdb redid the calling of the multiplex PCR reads with MiXCR, one entry per CDR3 protein. The sample has about 35,000 distinct CDR3 sequences, roughly a third seen once. The specimen comprised PBMCs, sampled before or after stereotactic body radiation therapy (not recorded which). The receptors come from a donor aged 50 or older with non-small cell lung cancer. CDR3s include the opening cysteine and the closing phenylalanine or tryptophan. The order of the fields is D gene, V gene, clone size, J gene, CDR3 DNA, CDR3 protein. D genes are given only for firm matches. The size of a clone is reported for some rows only, either as once, few or many, or as a class for expanded clones.

d_call: TRBD1
v_call: TRBV4-1
clone_size: many
j_call: TRBJ2-7
cdr3_nt: TGCGCCAGCAGCCAAATTCAGGGGGCAATCTACGAGCAGTACTTC
cdr3_aa: CASSQIQGAIYEQYF

d_call: TRBD1
v_call: TRBV5-1
clone_size: many
j_call: TRBJ2-7
cdr3_nt: TGCGCCAGCAGCTCCTGGACAGGTCAAGCCTACGAGCAGTACTTC
cdr3_aa: CASSSWTGQAYEQYF

d_call: .
v_call: TRBV7-2
clone_size: many
j_call: TRBJ1-1
cdr3_nt: TGTGCCAGCAGCTTAGTTACAAACTCAAACACTGAAGCTTTCTTT
cdr3_aa: CASSLVTNSNTEAFF

d_call: .
v_call: TRBV27
clone_size: .
j_call: TRBJ2-5
cdr3_nt: TGTGCCAGCAGTTTGCCCCTGCCCGGAGGGTCAGAGACCCAGTACTTC
cdr3_aa: CASSLPLPGGSETQYF

d_call: .
v_call: TRBV7-2
clone_size: .
j_call: TRBJ1-5
cdr3_nt: TGTGCCAGCAGCTTAGTCGGCAGCGTATTCAATCAGCCCCAGCATTTT
cdr3_aa: CASSLVGSVFNQPQHF

d_call: .
v_call: TRBV10-3
clone_size: many
j_call: TRBJ2-7
cdr3_nt: TGTGCCATCAGTGATCAACAAACTCTAAGAGGGAACGAGCAGTACTTC
cdr3_aa: CAISDQQTLRGNEQYF

d_call: .
v_call: TRBV4-2
clone_size: few
j_call: TRBJ2-5
cdr3_nt: TGTGCCAGCAGCCAAGTGGCGGCAGACGTCGAGACCCAGTACTTC
cdr3_aa: CASSQVAADVETQYF

d_call: .
v_call: TRBV28
clone_size: many
j_call: TRBJ1-2
cdr3_nt: TGTGCCAGCATATTTTCTGGGGGATATGGCTACACCTTC
cdr3_aa: CASIFSGGYGYTF

d_call: .
v_call: TRBV15
clone_size: medium-sized
j_call: TRBJ1-6
cdr3_nt: TGTGCCACCAGTCAGGGCACAGGCTCACCCCTCCACTTT
cdr3_aa: CATSQGTGSPLHF

d_call: .
v_call: TRBV6-9
clone_size: many
j_call: TRBJ1-4
cdr3_nt: TGTGCCAGCAGTTACTCACATGGCAGGGGAGGTGAAAAACTGTTTTTT
cdr3_aa: CASSYSHGRGGEKLFF

d_call: TRBD2
v_call: TRBV5-1
clone_size: many
j_call: TRBJ2-1
cdr3_nt: TGCGCCAGCAGCTTGGCGGCTAGCGGGGGAAACGAGCAGTTCTTC
cdr3_aa: CASSLAASGGNEQFF